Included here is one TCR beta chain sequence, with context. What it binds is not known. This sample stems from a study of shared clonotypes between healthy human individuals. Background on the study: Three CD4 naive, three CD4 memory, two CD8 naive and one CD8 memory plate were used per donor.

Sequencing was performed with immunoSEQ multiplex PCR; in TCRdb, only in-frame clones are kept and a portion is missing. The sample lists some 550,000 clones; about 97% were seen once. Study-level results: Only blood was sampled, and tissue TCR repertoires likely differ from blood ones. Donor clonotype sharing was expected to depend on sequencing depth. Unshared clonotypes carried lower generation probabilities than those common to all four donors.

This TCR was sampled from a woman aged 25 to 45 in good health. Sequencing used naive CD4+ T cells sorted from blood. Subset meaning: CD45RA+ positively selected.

The CDR3 sequence: CASSQGATYNSPLHF. The CDR3 bases are TGTGCCAGCAGCCAGGGGGCTACCTATAATTCACCCCTCCACTTT. V gene TRBV14 combines with J gene TRBJ1-6, with D possibly being TRBD1 (6 bases). V was pared by 3 bases and J by 2 bases, with 8 bases between. Germline CDR1 SGHDN, CDR2 FVKESK. This CDR3 contains 15 residues.